These 31 T cell receptor beta chains share one sample of origin, sequenced in a study of monozygotic twins with inflammatory bowel disease. Using the 5' RACE reads, TCRdb records one entry per CDR3 protein without DNA. The sample table sets out over 200,000 distinct CDR3 sequences. Sequencing was done on a sample of blood. These receptors were collected from a human donor with ulcerative colitis or Crohn's disease, or a healthy co-twin of an affected twin (not recorded which).

The CDR3: CASSLGRAIQYF. The V and J genes are TRBV11-2 and TRBJ2-4; TCRdb indicates TRBD1, and absent DNA this call remains unverified. This CDR3 region has 12 residues. Germline CDR1 SGHAT, CDR2 FQNNGV.

The V call is TRBV6-5, the J call TRBJ2-7; the D call from TCRdb, TRBD1, cannot be confirmed without DNA. The V gene's germline CDR1 is MNHEY and CDR2 SVGAGI. This CDR3 region has 14 residues. CDR3: CASSYAPGFYEQYF.

V usage is TRBV4-1 and J usage is TRBJ2-3; absent DNA, TCRdb's TRBD2 call cannot be checked. Germline loops: CDR1 MGHRA, CDR2 YSYEKL. CDR3 length: 16 residues. This chain's CDR3 is CASSLTPSGGKDTQYF.

This rearrangement joins TRBV7-3 to TRBJ1-6. The germline gives CDR1 SGHTA, CDR2 FQGTGA. The CDR3 sequence is 13 residues long. CDR3 in amino acids: CASSFTGDSPLHF.

The genes are TRBV7-9 and TRBJ2-2. This CDR3 comprises 15 residues. Germline-derived CDR1 and CDR2 are SEHNR and FQNEAQ (reference sequence). The CDR3 sequence is CASSFTGTNTGELFF.

The chain carries TRBV7-9 and TRBJ2-7; TCRdb outputs TRBD1, but without DNA this stays unchecked. This CDR3 spans 13 amino acids. Per germline, CDR1 SEHNR and CDR2 FQNEAQ (reference sequence). CDR3 loop: CASSMGQAYEQYF. The variable domain in full, with the rest retrieved from reference TRBV7-9 and TRBJ2-7, is DTGVSQNPRHKITKRGQNVTFRCDPISEHNRLYWYRQTLGQGPEFLTYFQNEAQLEKSRLLSDRFSAERPKGSFSTLEIQRTEQGDSAMYLCASSMGQAYEQYFGPGTRLTVT.

The J gene is TRBJ1-1, the V gene TRBV20-1; without DNA, the TCRdb call of TRBD1 cannot be checked. In germline, CDR1 is DFQATT, CDR2 SNEGSKA (reference sequence). The CDR3 totals 17 residues. CDR3 region: CSASNLGGIRVNTEAFF.

The chain uses TRBV5-1 and TRBJ1-2; TCRdb designates TRBD1, a call that cannot be tested without DNA. The V gene's germline CDR1 is SGHRS and CDR2 YFSETQ. The CDR3 spans 12 residues. The CDR3 loop is CASRTDDAGYTF.

The chain combines TRBV20-1 with TRBJ2-3; TCRdb's assignment of TRBD2 cannot be checked, as there is no DNA. The V gene's germline CDR1 is DFQATT and CDR2 SNEGSKA (reference sequence). This CDR3 contains 13 residues. The CDR3 loop is CSARPSGPDTQYF.

V is TRBV5-1 and J is TRBJ1-4; the TCRdb D gene call, TRBD1, has no DNA to confirm it. Germline assignment: CDR1 SGHRS and CDR2 YFSETQ. The CDR3 loop spans 14 amino acids. The CDR3 region is CASAKSHEGEKLFF.

The chain combines TRBV2 with TRBJ2-5; without DNA, the TCRdb call of TRBD1 cannot be checked. Germline V gives CDR1 SNHLY, CDR2 FYNNEI. The CDR3 is 13 residues long. The CDR3: CASSQGDQETQYF.

This rearrangement joins TRBV19 to TRBJ2-7. The CDR3 loop spans 13 amino acids. The V gene's germline CDR1 is LNHDA and CDR2 SQIVND (reference sequence). CDR3 loop: CASSTFVNYEQYF.

Here the CDR3 reads CASSLFTGGTTDTQYF. This chain links TRBV7-2 with TRBJ2-3; TCRdb outputs TRBD1, but without DNA this stays unchecked. This CDR3 has 16 amino acids. The germline CDR1 and CDR2 sequences are SGHTA and FQGNSA.

The chain is built from TRBV10-3 and TRBJ2-5; TCRdb lists TRBD1, though no DNA is available to test this call. The CDR3 extends over 13 amino acids. The germline V gene encodes CDR1 ENHRY and CDR2 SYGVKD. The CDR3 loop reads CAIKRQGYETQYF.

This chain links TRBV12-3 or TRBV12-4 with TRBJ2-5; TCRdb picks TRBD1, but there is no DNA to check that call. The CDR3 loop spans 13 amino acids. The CDR3 sequence: CAISDSPRKTQYF.

The gene calls are TRBV5-1 and TRBJ2-3. The CDR3 has 14 residues. In germline, CDR1 is SGHRS, CDR2 YFSETQ. The CDR3 reads CASSFDGSTDTQYF.

The rearrangement uses TRBV3-1 and TRBJ2-5; TCRdb's D call, TRBD1, is unchecked because there is no DNA. Germline V gives CDR1 LGHDT, CDR2 YNNKEL (reference sequence). CDR3 length equals 15 residues. CDR3 region: CASSQDTQGWETQYF.

The rearrangement uses TRBV29-1 and TRBJ2-1; without DNA, the TCRdb call of TRBD1 cannot be checked. The CDR3 extends over 15 amino acids. Germline V CDR1 and CDR2: SQVTM, ANQGSEA. Here the CDR3 reads CSVRNRDRYANEQFF.

CDR3 in amino acids: CASSNAGRENYGYTF. V gene TRBV6-1 combines with J gene TRBJ1-2. The CDR3 consists of 15 residues. Germline lookup yields CDR1 MNHNS and CDR2 SASEGT.

The rearrangement joins TRBV10-3 to TRBJ1-1. The length of the CDR3 is 14 residues. CDR1 is ENHRY and CDR2 is SYGVKD in the germline V gene. The CDR3 reads CAISGREGNTEAFF.

The chain employs TRBV7-9 and TRBJ2-3; TCRdb designates TRBD1, a call that cannot be tested without DNA. The length of the CDR3 is 15 residues. Germline V gene sequence: CDR1 SEHNR, CDR2 FQNEAQ (reference sequence). This CDR3 is CASSGLRDREDTQYF.

The chain uses TRBV11-2 and TRBJ1-1. Germline V gene data show CDR1 as SGHAT and CDR2 as FQNNGV. The CDR3 is 14 residues long. The chain's CDR3 is CASSLLATNTEAFF.

The J gene is TRBJ1-4, the V gene TRBV12-3 or TRBV12-4; TCRdb reports TRBD1, a call that lacks DNA to check it against. This CDR3 region has 11 residues. The chain's CDR3 is CASSPGGKLFF.

The chain couples TRBV5-1 to TRBJ2-5. Germline loops: CDR1 SGHRS, CDR2 YFSETQ. This CDR3 has 14 amino acids. The chain's CDR3 is CASRETGNQETQYF. Combining the CDR3 with reference TRBV5-1 and TRBJ2-5 gives the whole variable domain KAGVTQTPRYLIKTRGQQVTLSCSPISGHRSVSWYQQTPGQGLQFLFEYFSETQRNKGNFPGRFSGRQFSNSRSEMNVSTLELGDSALYLCASRETGNQETQYFGPGTRLLVL.

The gene calls are TRBV5-1 and TRBJ1-3. The CDR3 runs to 13 residues. Per germline, CDR1 SGHRS and CDR2 YFSETQ. CDR3 protein: CASSLEQRNTIYF.

V and J are TRBV14 and TRBJ2-3. Germline V CDR1 and CDR2: SGHDN, FVKESK. There are 12 residues in the CDR3. The CDR3 region is CASSQVSNTQYF.

The V gene is TRBV5-1, the J gene TRBJ1-6; no DNA is available, so the TRBD1 call from TCRdb remains unchecked. Germline V gene data show CDR1 as SGHRS and CDR2 as YFSETQ. The CDR3 is 15 amino acids. CDR3 residues: CASSPDLDRGSPLHF.

V and J are TRBV20-1 and TRBJ2-2. CDR1 and CDR2 from the germline V gene are DFQATT and SNEGSKA (reference sequence). The CDR3 has 11 amino acids. The CDR3 here is CSARGPGELFF.

This sequence joins TRBV5-1 and TRBJ2-4; as DNA is missing, the TRBD1 call by TCRdb cannot be tested. The germline CDR1 and CDR2 sequences are SGHRS and YFSETQ. The CDR3 length is 14 residues. The CDR3 protein is CASSEPGGKNIQYF.

This rearrangement joins TRBV10-3 to TRBJ1-1; as DNA is missing, the TRBD1 call by TCRdb cannot be tested. Per germline, CDR1 ENHRY and CDR2 SYGVKD. This CDR3 contains 15 residues. The CDR3: CAIRRRTDRNTEAFF.

J is TRBJ2-5 and V is TRBV6-5; the D gene TCRdb calls, TRBD2, cannot be checked with no DNA. The length of the CDR3 is 18 residues. Germline V gene data show CDR1 as MNHEY and CDR2 as SVGAGI. The CDR3 region is CASSYGTSGRRSKETQYF.